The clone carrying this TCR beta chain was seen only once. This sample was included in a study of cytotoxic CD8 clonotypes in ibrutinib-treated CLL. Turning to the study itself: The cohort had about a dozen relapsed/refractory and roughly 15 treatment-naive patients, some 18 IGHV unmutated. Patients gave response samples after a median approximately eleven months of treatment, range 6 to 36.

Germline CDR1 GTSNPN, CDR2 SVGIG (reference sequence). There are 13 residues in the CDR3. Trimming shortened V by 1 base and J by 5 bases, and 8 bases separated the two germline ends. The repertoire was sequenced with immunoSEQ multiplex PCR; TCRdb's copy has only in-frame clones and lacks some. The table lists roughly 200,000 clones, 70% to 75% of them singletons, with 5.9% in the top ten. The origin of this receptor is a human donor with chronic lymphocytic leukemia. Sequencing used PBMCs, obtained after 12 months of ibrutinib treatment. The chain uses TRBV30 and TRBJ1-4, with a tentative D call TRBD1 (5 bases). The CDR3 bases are TGTGCCTGGAGTGGACAGACGAATGAAAAACTGTTTTTT. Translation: CAWSGQTNEKLFF.